Shown below are 19 T cell receptor beta chains from a single sample sequenced in a study of shared clonotypes between healthy human individuals (dated by TCRdb to about 2020). Receptors were amplified or captured by the immunoSEQ multiplex PCR assay. The immuneACCESS repertoire file appears here via TCRdb, limited to in-frame rearrangements. These files lack a portion of the clones; in checked studies, under half of the deficit traces to unresolved V genes, and the cause of the others is not known. Present in this sample are under 600,000 clones, around 97% of which were seen just once. The ten largest clones take up approximately 0.057% of the sample. The sequencing input was naive CD4+ T cells sorted from blood. The label giving this sample's cell subset or site can be read as: CD45RA+ positively selected. These receptor sequences come from a woman in her twenties or thirties in good health.

V usage is TRBV7-9 and J usage is TRBJ1-2; 8 positions match TRBD1. The CDR3 has 14 residues. Trimming cost V 2 bases and J 5 bases; bases outside gene matches: 4. Germline V lookup: CDR1 SEHNR, CDR2 FQNEAQ (reference sequence). The CDR3 sequence: CASSLTTGGYGYTF. As DNA, the CDR3 is TGTGCCAGCAGCTTAACCACAGGGGGATATGGCTACACCTTC.

A remark on this clone: Germline is not matched at one junction end, which may reflect a read error. V and J are TRBV5-6 and TRBJ2-3; D perhaps matches TRBD1 (5 bases). This CDR3 has 12 residues. Per germline, CDR1 SGHDT and CDR2 YYEEEE. CDR3 coding DNA: TGTGCCAGCAGCTTGATAGAGACAGATTGTGATTTT. It specifies CASSLIETDCDF.

The genes are TRBV6-5 and TRBJ2-1; possible D gene TRBD2, 5 bases. The V end lost 5 bases, the J end lost 0 bases, and 11 bases lay between the germline ends. The CDR3 length is 15 residues. Germline values: CDR1 MNHEY, CDR2 SVGAGI. For the CDR3, the DNA is TGTGCCAGCAGTGGTAGCGCGAGCTCCTACAATGAGCAGTTCTTC. As protein: CASSGSASSYNEQFF.

This chain connects TRBV7-8 to TRBJ1-2; TRBD1 matches at 7 bases. The V gene's germline CDR1 is SGHVS and CDR2 FQNEAQ. This CDR3 has 14 amino acids. Trimming cost V 4 bases and J 4 bases; bases outside gene matches: 6. The CDR3 region is CASSSQGVGYGYTF. Here the CDR3 DNA reads TGTGCCAGCAGCTCTCAGGGGGTCGGCTATGGCTACACCTTC.

The rearrangement uses TRBV19 and TRBJ2-3; 10 bases match TRBD2. Germline V gives CDR1 LNHDA, CDR2 SQIVND (reference sequence). The CDR3 covers 14 residues. V lost 6 bases and J lost 3; bases outside the gene matches: 3. CDR3 bases: TGTGCCAGTAGGCTAGCGGGAGTTACAGATACGCAGTATTTT. Translating it yields CASRLAGVTDTQYF.

The V gene is TRBV29-1, the J gene TRBJ2-7; D is unresolved. The CDR3 consists of 12 residues. CDR1 SQVTM and CDR2 ANQGSEA come from the germline V gene. Trimming left V 5 bases short and J 7 bases short, with 15 bases between. CDR3 nucleotide sequence: TGCAGCGTTTTGAGGCCGTGGGGTGAGCAGTACTTC. Protein: CSVLRPWGEQYF.

The chain combines TRBV13 with TRBJ2-2; a possible D gene is TRBD2 (6 bases). Trimming pared 2 bases from V and 3 bases from J, leaving 10 bases between. Germline-derived CDR1 and CDR2 are PRHDT and FYEKMQ (reference sequence). The CDR3 is 15 amino acids. CDR3 region: CASSLRRVDTGELFF. As DNA, the CDR3 is TGTGCCAGCAGCTTAAGGAGGGTGGACACCGGGGAGCTGTTTTTT.

CDR3 protein: CASSQDVGRGIEQFF. Here the CDR3 DNA reads TGTGCCAGCAGCCAAGATGTGGGCAGGGGTATTGAGCAGTTCTTC. The J gene is TRBJ2-1, the V gene TRBV14, with TRBD1 as a possible D gene (6 bases). The CDR3 length is 15 residues. With 0 bases removed from V and 9 bases from J, the gap between germline ends came to 15 bases. Germline V gene lookup returns CDR1 SGHDN and CDR2 FVKESK.

V usage is TRBV6-6 and J usage is TRBJ1-2, with D hard to call. V was cut by 2 bases and J by 2 bases, with 12 bases left in between. Germline V gives CDR1 MNHNY, CDR2 SVGAGI (reference sequence). The CDR3 totals 15 residues. CDR3 bases: TGTGCCAGCAGTTACCCGTTGGAAAACAACTATGGCTACACCTTC. This gives the protein CASSYPLENNYGYTF.

The chain combines TRBV6-5 with TRBJ2-5, with D uncertain. The CDR3 is made up of 11 amino acids. The V gene lost 9 bases and the J gene lost 5 bases, with 10 bases spanning the gap. Germline-derived CDR1 and CDR2 are MNHEY and SVGAGI. The CDR3 spells CASRLYETQYF. The DNA for the CDR3 is TGTGCCAGTCGATTATACGAGACCCAGTACTTC.

V usage is TRBV7-2 and J usage is TRBJ2-5; D possibly corresponds to TRBD2 (6 bases). The germline gives CDR1 SGHTA, CDR2 FQGNSA. This CDR3 is built from 14 residues. V was shortened by 4 bases and J by 1 base, with 10 bases between the two germline ends. CDR3 amino acids: CASSWERAQETQYF. The DNA for the CDR3 is TGTGCCAGCAGCTGGGAGCGGGCCCAAGAGACCCAGTACTTC.

This clone was seen only a few times. The CDR3 sequence: CAINHQGSTEAFF. As DNA, the CDR3 is TGTGCCATCAACCACCAGGGGAGCACTGAAGCTTTCTTT. The chain recombines TRBV10-3 with TRBJ1-1; tentative D call: TRBD1 (6 bases). CDR1 and CDR2 (germline): ENHRY, SYGVKD. This CDR3 has 13 residues. The V end was cut by 7 bases, the J end by 4 bases, with 13 bases between.

CDR3 DNA: TGCGCCAGCAGTCGGGACAGAGCCTCCTACGAGCAGTACTTC. Translated, it gives CASSRDRASYEQYF. The chain has TRBV10-1 and TRBJ2-7; TRBD1 matches at 7 bases. Germline V gene lookup returns CDR1 WNHNN and CDR2 SYGVQD (reference sequence). The ends lost 5 bases at V and 0 bases at J; junction bases unmatched: 4. The length of the CDR3 is 14 residues.

The chain couples TRBV10-3 to TRBJ1-1; maybe TRBD1 (5 bases). Trimming took off 11 bases at V and 10 bases at J, with 17 bases between the two ends. This CDR3 has 11 amino acids. The V gene's germline CDR1 is ENHRY and CDR2 SYGVKD. As DNA, the CDR3 is TGTGCCGGGCGAGGTTCTGGGGGAGCTTTCTTT. Amino acid sequence: CAGRGSGGAFF.

The chain employs TRBV9 and TRBJ2-7, with D maybe TRBD2 (5 bases). The CDR3 is 15 amino acids. Deletions cut 0 bases from V and 2 bases from J, with 12 bases between. Germline assignment: CDR1 SGDLS and CDR2 YYNGEE. The CDR3 DNA reads as TGTGCCAGCAGCGTAGGTGGGAGTTCAACCTACGAGCAGTACTTC. It codes for CASSVGGSSTYEQYF.

The rearrangement joins TRBV28 to TRBJ1-1; D is ambiguous. The CDR3 is 13 amino acids. V shed 2 bases and J shed 10 bases, with 14 bases lying between them. From germline, CDR1 is MDHEN and CDR2 SYDVKM. The CDR3 sequence is CASSLRGMGRAFF. CDR3 nucleotides: TGTGCCAGCAGTTTACGAGGGATGGGTAGAGCTTTCTTT.

The V and J genes are TRBV28 and TRBJ2-1; weak D call: TRBD2 (6 bases). CDR3 size: 13 residues. Germline CDR1 MDHEN, CDR2 SYDVKM. The V end was cut by 7 bases, the J end by 6 bases, with 13 bases between. This CDR3 reads CASILTGANEQFF. CDR3 coding DNA: TGTGCCAGCATTTTGACGGGAGCCAATGAGCAGTTCTTC. The variable domain in full, with the rest retrieved from reference TRBV28 and TRBJ2-1, is DVKVTQSSRYLVKRTGEKVFLECVQDMDHENMFWYRQDPGLGLRLIYFSYDVKMKEKGDIPEGYSVSREKKERFSLILESASTNQTSMYLCASILTGANEQFFGPGTRLTVL.

This clone was seen once. This rearrangement joins TRBV28 to TRBJ2-7; D is possibly TRBD1 (6 bases). Germline CDR1 MDHEN, CDR2 SYDVKM. The V end was cut by 6 bases, the J end by 3 bases, with 21 bases between. CDR3 length equals 16 residues. The CDR3 nucleotides read TGTGCCAGCAGAGGCCAGACAGGCCGAGGGTTCTACGAGCAGTACTTC. It yields the protein CASRGQTGRGFYEQYF.

Remarks on this clone: Other nucleotide sequences in the sample specify the same CDR3. V and J are TRBV30 and TRBJ2-7, with TRBD1 matching over 8 bases. The CDR3 runs 13 residues. The J segment lost 2 bases and the V segment lost 0 bases, leaving 0 bases of the junction unmatched. Germline V gene lookup returns CDR1 GTSNPN and CDR2 SVGIG (reference sequence). The CDR3 bases are TGTGCCTGGAGTGTACAGGGGGCCTACGAGCAGTACTTC. Protein product: CAWSVQGAYEQYF.